The text below deals with one T cell receptor beta chain. The antigen is unknown. This specimen belongs to a study of OX40 agonist ivuxolimab in advanced cancers. Study as a whole: The dose-escalation group included hepatocellular carcinoma, melanoma, renal cell carcinoma and head and neck cancer. Age averaged around 60 years (range roughly 23 to 79), and roughly 82% were male. General study findings and limits: Expanded peripheral T-cell antigen specificity went undetermined.

J gave up 7 bases and V 5 bases, and 7 bases lay outside the gene matches. The CDR3 is 14 amino acids. Germline CDR1 SGHTA, CDR2 FQGNSA. Assay: immunoSEQ multiplex PCR; the TCRdb copy retains only in-frame clones and omits some. The sample has 50,000 to 85,000 clones; around 83% are singletons. This receptor was obtained from an adult with an advanced solid tumor such as melanoma, head and neck, liver or kidney cancer. The chain uses TRBV7-2 and TRBJ1-4; the match to TRBD1 covers 7 bases. Sequenced material: CD4+ or CD8+ T cells sorted from blood, taken in a trial of the OX40 agonist ivuxolimab. The CDR3 spells CASSLNRGSEKLFF. CDR3 sequence (DNA): TGTGCCAGCAGCCTTAACAGGGGCTCTGAAAAACTGTTTTTT. The whole variable domain, remainder taken from reference TRBV7-2 and TRBJ1-4, is GAGVSQSPSNKVTEKGKDVELRCDPISGHTALYWYRQSLGQGLEFLIYFQGNSAPDKSGLPSDRFSAERTGGSVSTLTIQRTQQEDSAVYLCASSLNRGSEKLFFGSGTQLSVL.